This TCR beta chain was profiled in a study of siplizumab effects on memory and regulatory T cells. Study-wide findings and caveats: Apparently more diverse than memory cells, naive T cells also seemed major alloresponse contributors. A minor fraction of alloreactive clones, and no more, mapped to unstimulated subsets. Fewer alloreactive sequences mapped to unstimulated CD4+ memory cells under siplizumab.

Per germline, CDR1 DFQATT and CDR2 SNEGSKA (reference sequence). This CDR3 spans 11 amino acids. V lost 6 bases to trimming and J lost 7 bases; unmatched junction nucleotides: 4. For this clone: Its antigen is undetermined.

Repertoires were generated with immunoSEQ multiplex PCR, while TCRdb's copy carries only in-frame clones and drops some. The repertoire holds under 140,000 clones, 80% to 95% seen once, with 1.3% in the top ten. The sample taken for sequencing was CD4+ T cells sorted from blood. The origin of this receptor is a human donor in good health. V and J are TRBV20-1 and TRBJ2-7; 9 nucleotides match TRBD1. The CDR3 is CSARQGDEQYF. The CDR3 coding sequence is TGCAGTGCCAGACAGGGGGATGAGCAGTACTTC.